This T cell receptor beta chain originates from a study of blood T cell repertoires in COVID-19. This clone was recorded at least ten times. Per the germline V gene, CDR1 is SNHLY and CDR2 is FYNNEI. The V end was cut by 6 bases, the J end by 3 bases, with 14 bases between. This CDR3 contains 14 residues. Data came from immunoSEQ multiplex PCR; TCRdb stores just in-frame clones and leaves some out. This table holds approximately 240,000 clones, around four fifths found once. The sequencing input was peripheral blood. The receptor comes from a woman aged 40 to 50 with active or convalescent COVID-19. The chain employs TRBV2 and TRBJ1-2; D is possibly TRBD1 (6 bases). CDR3 region: CASSGRTGYYGYTF. In nucleotides, the CDR3 is TGTGCCAGCAGCGGTAGAACAGGGTACTATGGCTACACCTTC.